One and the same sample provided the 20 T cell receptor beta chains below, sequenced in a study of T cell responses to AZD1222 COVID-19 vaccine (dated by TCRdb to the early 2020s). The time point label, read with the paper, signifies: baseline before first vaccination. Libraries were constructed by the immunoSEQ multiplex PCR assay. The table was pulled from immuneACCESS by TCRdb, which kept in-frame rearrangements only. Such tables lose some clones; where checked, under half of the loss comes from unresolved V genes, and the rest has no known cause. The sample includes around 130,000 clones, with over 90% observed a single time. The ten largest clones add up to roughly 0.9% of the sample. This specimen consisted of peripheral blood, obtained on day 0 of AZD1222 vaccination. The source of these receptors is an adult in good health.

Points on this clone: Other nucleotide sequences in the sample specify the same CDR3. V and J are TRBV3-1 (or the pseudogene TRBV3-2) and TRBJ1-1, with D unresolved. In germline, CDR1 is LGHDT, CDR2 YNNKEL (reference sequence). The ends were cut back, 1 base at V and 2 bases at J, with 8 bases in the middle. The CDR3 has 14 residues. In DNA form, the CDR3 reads TGTGCCAGCAGCCAAGCCGGGGTAAACACTGAAGCTTTCTTT. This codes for CASSQAGVNTEAFF.

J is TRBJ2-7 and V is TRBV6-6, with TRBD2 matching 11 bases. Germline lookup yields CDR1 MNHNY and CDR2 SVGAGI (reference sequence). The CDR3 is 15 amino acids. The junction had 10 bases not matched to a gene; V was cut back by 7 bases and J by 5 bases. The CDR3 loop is CASTDSSGGINEQYF. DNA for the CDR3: TGTGCCAGCACCGATTCTAGCGGGGGGATAAACGAGCAGTACTTC.

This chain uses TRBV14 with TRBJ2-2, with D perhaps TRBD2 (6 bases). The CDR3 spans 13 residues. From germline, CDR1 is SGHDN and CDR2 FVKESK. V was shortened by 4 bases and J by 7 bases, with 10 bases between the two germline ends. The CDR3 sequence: CASSRDSYGELFF. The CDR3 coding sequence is TGTGCCAGCAGCCGGGACTCCTACGGGGAGCTGTTTTTT.

The CDR3 DNA reads as TGTGCCAGCAGTACGGATCGGGCTAACTATGGCTACACCTTC. Translation gives CASSTDRANYGYTF. The chain recombines TRBV27 with TRBJ1-2; unclear D gene. The germline V gene encodes CDR1 MNHEY and CDR2 SMNVEV (reference sequence). The V gene lost 5 bases and the J gene lost 0 bases, with 10 bases spanning the gap. The CDR3 is 14 amino acids.

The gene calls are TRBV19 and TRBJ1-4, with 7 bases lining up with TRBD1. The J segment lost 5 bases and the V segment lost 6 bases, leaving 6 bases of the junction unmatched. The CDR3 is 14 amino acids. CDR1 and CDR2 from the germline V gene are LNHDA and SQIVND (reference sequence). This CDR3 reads CASRQQGNNEKLFF. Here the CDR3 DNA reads TGTGCCAGTAGACAACAGGGGAACAATGAAAAACTGTTTTTT.

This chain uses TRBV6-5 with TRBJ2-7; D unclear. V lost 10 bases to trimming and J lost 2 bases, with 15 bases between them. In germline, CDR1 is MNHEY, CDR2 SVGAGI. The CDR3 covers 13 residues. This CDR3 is CATKSLLTYEQYF. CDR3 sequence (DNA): TGTGCCACAAAGTCCCTACTCACCTACGAGCAGTACTTC.

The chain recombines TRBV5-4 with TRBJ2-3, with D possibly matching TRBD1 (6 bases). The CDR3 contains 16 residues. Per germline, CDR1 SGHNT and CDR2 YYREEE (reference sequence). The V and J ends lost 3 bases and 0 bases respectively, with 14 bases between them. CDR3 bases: TGTGCCAGCAGCTCCCCGGACAGATATAGCACAGATACGCAGTATTTT. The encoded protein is CASSSPDRYSTDTQYF.

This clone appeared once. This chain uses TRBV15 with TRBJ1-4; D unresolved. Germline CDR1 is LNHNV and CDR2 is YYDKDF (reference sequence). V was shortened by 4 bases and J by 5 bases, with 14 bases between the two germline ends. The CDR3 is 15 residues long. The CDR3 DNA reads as TGTGCCACCAGCAAGAGGGCCGGTCCAAATGAAAAACTGTTTTTT. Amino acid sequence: CATSKRAGPNEKLFF. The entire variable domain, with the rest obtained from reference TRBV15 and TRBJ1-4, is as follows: DAMVIQNPRYQVTQFGKPVTLSCSQTLNHNVMYWYQQKSSQAPKLLFHYYDKDFNNEADTPDNFQSRRPNTSFCFLDIRSPGLGDTAMYLCATSKRAGPNEKLFFGSGTQLSVL.

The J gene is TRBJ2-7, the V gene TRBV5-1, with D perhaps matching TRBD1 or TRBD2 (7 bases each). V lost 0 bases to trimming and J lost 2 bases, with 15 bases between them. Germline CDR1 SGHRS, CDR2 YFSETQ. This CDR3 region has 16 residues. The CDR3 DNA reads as TGCGCCAGCAGCTTGGCAGGGGGAGCGGGGACCTACGAGCAGTACTTC. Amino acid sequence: CASSLAGGAGTYEQYF.

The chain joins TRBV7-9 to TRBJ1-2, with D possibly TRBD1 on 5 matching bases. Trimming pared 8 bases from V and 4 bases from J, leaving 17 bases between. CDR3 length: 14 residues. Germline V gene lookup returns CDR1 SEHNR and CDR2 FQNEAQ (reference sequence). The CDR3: CASHPVGALYGYTF. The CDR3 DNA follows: TGTGCCAGCCACCCCGTTGGGGCCCTCTATGGCTACACCTTC.

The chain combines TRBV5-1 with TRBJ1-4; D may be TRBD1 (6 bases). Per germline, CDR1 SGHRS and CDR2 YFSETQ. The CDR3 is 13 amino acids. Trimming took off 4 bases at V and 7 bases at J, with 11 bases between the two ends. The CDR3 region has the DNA TGCGCCAGCAGCGACGGGACACCTGAAAAACTGTTTTTT. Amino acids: CASSDGTPEKLFF.

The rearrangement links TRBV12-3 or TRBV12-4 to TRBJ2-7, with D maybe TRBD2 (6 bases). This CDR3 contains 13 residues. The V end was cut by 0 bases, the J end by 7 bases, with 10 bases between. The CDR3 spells CASSLAGRGEQYF. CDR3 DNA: TGTGCCAGCAGTTTAGCGGGGCGGGGTGAGCAGTACTTC.

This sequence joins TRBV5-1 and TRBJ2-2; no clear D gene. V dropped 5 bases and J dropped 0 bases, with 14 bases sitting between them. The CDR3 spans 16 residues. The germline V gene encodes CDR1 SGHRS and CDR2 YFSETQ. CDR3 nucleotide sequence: TGCGCCAGCAGTGTGGGCAGTTCCGCGAACACCGGGGAGCTGTTTTTT. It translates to CASSVGSSANTGELFF.

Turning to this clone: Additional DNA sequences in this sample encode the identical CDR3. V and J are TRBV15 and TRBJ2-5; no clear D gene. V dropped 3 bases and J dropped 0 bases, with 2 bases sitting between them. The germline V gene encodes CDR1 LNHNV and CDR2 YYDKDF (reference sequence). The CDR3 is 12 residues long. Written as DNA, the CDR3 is TGTGCCACCAGCAGGGACCAAGAGACCCAGTACTTC. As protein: CATSRDQETQYF.

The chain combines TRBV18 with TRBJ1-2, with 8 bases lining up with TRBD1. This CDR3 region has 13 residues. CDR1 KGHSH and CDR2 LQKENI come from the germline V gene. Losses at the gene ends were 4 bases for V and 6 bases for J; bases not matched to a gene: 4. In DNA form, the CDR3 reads TGTGCCAGCTCACGACCAGGGGGCGATGGCTACACCTTC. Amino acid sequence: CASSRPGGDGYTF.

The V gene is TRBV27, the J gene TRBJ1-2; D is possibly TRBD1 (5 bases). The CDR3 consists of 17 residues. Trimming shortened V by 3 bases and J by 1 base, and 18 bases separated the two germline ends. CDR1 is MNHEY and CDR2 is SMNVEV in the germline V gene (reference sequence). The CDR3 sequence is CASSFSGTVWDNYGYTF. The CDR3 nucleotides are TGTGCCAGCAGTTTCTCCGGGACCGTTTGGGATAACTATGGCTACACCTTC.

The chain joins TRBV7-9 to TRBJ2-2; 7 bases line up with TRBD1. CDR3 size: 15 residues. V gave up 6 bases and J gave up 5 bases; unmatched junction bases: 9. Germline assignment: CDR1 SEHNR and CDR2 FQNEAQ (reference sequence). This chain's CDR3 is CASRHRQGRTGELFF. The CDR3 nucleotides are TGTGCCAGCAGACATAGACAGGGCAGAACCGGGGAGCTGTTTTTT.

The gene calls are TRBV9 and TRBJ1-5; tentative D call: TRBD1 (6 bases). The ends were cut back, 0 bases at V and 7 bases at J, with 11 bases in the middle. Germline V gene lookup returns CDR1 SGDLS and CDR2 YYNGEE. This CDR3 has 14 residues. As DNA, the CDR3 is TGTGCCAGCAGCGTAGAGGGGGGAGAACAGCCCCAGCATTTT. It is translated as CASSVEGGEQPQHF. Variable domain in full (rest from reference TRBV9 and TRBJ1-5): DSGVTQTPKHLITATGQRVTLRCSPRSGDLSVYWYQQSLDQGLQFLIQYYNGEERAKGNILERFSAQQFPDLHSELNLSSLELGDSALYFCASSVEGGEQPQHFGDGTRLSIL.

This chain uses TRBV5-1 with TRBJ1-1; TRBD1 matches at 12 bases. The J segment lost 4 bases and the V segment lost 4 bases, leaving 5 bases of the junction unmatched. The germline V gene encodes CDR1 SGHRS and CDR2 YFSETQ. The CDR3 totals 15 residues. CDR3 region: CASSRDRGPGTEAFF. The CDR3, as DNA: TGCGCCAGCAGCCGGGACAGGGGGCCGGGCACTGAAGCTTTCTTT.

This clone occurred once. The CDR3 coding sequence is TGCGCCAGCAGCTTGGTGGGGGCAACTAATGAAAAACTGTTTTTT. Encoded protein: CASSLVGATNEKLFF. This chain uses TRBV5-1 with TRBJ1-4; D might be TRBD1 (5 bases). The germline V gene has CDR1 SGHRS and CDR2 YFSETQ. The CDR3 spans 15 residues. V was cut by 0 bases and J by 0 bases, with 6 bases left in between.